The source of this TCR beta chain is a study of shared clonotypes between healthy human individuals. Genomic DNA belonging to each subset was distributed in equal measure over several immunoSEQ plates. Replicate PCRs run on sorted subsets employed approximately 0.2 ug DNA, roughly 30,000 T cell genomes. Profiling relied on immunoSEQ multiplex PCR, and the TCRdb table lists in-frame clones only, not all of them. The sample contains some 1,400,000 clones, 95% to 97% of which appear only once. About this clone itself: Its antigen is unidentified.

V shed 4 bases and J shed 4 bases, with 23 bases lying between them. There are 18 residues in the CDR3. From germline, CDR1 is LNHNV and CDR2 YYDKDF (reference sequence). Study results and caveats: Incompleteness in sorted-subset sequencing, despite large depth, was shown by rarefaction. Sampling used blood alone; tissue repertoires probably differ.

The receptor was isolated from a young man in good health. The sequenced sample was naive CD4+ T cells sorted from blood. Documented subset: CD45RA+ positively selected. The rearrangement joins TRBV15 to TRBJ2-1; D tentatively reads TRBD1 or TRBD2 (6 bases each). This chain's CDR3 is CATSTSLSKGGLYNEQFF. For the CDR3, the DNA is TGTGCCACCAGCACTTCGCTATCGAAGGGGGGATTGTACAATGAGCAGTTCTTC.